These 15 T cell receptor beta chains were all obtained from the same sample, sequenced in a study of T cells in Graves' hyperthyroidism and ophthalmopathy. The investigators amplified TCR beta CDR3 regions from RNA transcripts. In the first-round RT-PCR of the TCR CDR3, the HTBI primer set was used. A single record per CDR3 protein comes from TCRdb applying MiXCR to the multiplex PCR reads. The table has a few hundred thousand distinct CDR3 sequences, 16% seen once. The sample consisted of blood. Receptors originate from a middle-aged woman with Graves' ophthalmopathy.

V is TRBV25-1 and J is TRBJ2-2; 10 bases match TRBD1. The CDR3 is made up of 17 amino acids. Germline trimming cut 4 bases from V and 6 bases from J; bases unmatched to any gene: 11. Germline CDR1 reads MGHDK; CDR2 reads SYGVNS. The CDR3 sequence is CASSGRWDRGIAGELFF. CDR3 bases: TGTGCCAGCAGTGGGCGGTGGGACAGGGGAATCGCCGGGGAGCTGTTTTTT.

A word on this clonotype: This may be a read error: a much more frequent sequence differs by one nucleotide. Here the CDR3 reads CATSDQSPGANVLTF. CDR3 bases: TGTGCCACCAGTGACCAGAGTCCTGGGGCCAACGTCCTGACTTTC. The chain links TRBV24-1 to TRBJ2-6; D not resolved. The germline V gene encodes CDR1 KGHDR and CDR2 SFDVKD. The CDR3 sequence is 15 residues long. Trimming removed 4 bases from V and 2 bases from J, with 8 bases in between.

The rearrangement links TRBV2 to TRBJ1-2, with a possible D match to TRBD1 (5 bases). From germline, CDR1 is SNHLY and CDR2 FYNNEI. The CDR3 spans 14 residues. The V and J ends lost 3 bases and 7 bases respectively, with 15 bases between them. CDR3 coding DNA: TGTGCCAGCAGTGAGGGCCGCAGGGAACGTGGCTACACCTTC. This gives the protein CASSEGRRERGYTF.

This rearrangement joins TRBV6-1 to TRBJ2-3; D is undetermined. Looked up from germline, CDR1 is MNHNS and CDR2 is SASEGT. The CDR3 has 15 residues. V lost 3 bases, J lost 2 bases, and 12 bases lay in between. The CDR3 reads CASSDLGGLTDTQYF. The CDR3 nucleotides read TGTGCCAGCAGTGACCTCGGCGGTCTCACAGATACGCAGTATTTT.

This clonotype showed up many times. CDR3 in DNA: TGTGCCAGCAGTTTCACAGGGGGAGGCACTGAAGCTTTCTTT. It specifies CASSFTGGGTEAFF. The genes are TRBV27 and TRBJ1-1, with 8 nucleotides matching TRBD1. CDR1 is MNHEY, CDR2 SMNVEV, per germline (reference sequence). CDR3 length equals 14 residues. V lost 3 bases and J lost 4; bases outside the gene matches: 4.

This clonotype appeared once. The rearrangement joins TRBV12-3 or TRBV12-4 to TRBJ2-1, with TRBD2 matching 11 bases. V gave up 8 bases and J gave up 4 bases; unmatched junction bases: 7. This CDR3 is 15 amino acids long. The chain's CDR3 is CASRPSGGPYNEQFF. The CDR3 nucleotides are TGTGCCAGCCGTCCTAGCGGGGGGCCATACAATGAGCAGTTCTTC.

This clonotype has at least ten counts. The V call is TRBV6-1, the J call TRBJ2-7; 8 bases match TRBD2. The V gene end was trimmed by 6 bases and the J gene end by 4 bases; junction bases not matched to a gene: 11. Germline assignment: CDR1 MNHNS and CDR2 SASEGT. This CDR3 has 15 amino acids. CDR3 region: CASSSRTSLVYEQYF. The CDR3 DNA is TGTGCCAGCAGCTCCCGGACTAGCCTCGTATACGAGCAGTACTTC.

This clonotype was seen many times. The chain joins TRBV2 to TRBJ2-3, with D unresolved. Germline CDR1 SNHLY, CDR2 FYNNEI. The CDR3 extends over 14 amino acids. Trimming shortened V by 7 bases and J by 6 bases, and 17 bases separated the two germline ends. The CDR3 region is CASTLLDRLDTQYF. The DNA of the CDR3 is TGTGCCAGCACTCTCCTAGATCGTTTGGATACGCAGTATTTT.

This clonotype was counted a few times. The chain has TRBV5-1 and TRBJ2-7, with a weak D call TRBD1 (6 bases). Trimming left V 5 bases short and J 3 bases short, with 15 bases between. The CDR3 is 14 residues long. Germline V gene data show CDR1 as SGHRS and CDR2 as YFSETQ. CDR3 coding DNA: TGCGCCAGCAGATTATCAGGGGCGGACTACGAGCAGTACTTC. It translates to CASRLSGADYEQYF. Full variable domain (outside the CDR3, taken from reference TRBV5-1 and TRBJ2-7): KAGVTQTPRYLIKTRGQQVTLSCSPISGHRSVSWYQQTPGQGLQFLFEYFSETQRNKGNFPGRFSGRQFSNSRSEMNVSTLELGDSALYLCASRLSGADYEQYFGPGTRLTVT.

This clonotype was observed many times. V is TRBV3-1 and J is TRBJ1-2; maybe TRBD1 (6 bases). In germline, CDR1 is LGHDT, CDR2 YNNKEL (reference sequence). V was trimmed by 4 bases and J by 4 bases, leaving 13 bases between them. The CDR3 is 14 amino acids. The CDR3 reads CASSRGQTSYGYTF. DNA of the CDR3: TGTGCCAGCAGCCGAGGACAGACCTCCTATGGCTACACCTTC.

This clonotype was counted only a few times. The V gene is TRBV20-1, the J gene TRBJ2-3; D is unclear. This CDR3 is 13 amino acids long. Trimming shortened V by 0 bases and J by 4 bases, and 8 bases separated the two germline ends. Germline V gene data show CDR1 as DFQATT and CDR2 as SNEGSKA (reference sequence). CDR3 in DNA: TGCAGTGCTAGAGATATCCAGCCAGATACGCAGTATTTT. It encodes CSARDIQPDTQYF.

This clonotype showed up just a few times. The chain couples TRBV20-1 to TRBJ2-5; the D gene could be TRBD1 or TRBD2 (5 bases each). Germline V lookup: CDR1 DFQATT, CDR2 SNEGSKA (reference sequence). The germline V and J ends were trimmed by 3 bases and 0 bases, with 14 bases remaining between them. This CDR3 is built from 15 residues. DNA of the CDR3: TGCAGTGCTAGTCTCCCAGAGGGGTACCAAGAGACCCAGTACTTC. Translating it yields CSASLPEGYQETQYF.

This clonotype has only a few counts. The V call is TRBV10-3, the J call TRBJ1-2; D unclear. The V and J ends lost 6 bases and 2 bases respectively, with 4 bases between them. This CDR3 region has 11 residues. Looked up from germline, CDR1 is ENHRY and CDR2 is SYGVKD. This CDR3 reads CAIRDNYGYTF. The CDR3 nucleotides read TGTGCCATCAGGGACAACTATGGCTACACCTTC.

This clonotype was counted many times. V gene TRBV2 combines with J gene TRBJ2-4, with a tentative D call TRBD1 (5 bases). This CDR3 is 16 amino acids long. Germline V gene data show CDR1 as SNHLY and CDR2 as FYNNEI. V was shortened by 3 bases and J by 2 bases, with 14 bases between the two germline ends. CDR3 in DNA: TGTGCCAGCAGTGAGAGACAGCCAGGGTCCAAAAACATTCAGTACTTC. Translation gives CASSERQPGSKNIQYF.

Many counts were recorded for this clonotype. The DNA for the CDR3 is TGTGCCAGCAGCACGTCCGGGGCTCGATACAATGAGCAGTTCTTC. Protein sequence: CASSTSGARYNEQFF. V gene TRBV12-3 or TRBV12-4 combines with J gene TRBJ2-1; D tentatively reads TRBD1 or TRBD2 (5 bases each). Trimming cost V 6 bases and J 4 bases, with 16 bases left between them. CDR3 length: 15 amino acids.